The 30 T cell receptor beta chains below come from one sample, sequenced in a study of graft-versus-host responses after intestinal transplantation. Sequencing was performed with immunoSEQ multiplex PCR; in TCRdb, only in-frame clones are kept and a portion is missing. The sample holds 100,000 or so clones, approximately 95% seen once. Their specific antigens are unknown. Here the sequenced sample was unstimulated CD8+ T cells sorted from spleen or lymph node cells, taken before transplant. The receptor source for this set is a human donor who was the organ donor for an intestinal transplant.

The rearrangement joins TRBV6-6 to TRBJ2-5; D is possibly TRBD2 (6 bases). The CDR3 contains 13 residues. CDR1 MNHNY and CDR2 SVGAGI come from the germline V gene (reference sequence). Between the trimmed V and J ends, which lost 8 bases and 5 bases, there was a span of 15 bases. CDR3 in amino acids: CASGWGGGETQYF. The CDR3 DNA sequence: TGTGCCAGCGGGTGGGGAGGTGGGGAGACCCAGTACTTC.

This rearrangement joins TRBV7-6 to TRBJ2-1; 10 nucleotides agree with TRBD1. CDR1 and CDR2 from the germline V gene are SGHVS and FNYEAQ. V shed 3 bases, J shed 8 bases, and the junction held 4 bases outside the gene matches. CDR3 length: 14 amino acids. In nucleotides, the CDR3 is TGTGCCAGCAGCTTGGGGACAGGGGCCCATGAGCAGTTCTTC. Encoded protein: CASSLGTGAHEQFF.

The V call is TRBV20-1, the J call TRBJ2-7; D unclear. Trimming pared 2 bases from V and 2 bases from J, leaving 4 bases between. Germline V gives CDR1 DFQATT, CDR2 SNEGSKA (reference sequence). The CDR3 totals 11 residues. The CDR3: CSARRAYEQYF. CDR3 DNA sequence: TGCAGTGCTAGACGAGCCTACGAGCAGTACTTC.

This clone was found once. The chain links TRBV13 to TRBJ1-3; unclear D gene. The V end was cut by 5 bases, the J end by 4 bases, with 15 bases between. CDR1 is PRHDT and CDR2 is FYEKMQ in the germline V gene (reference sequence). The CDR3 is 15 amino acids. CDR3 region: CASSQAPPLGNTIYF. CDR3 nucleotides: TGTGCCAGCAGCCAGGCCCCTCCGTTAGGAAACACCATATATTTT. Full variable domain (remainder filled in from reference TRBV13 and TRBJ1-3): AAGVIQSPRHLIKEKRETATLKCYPIPRHDTVYWYQQGPGQDPQFLISFYEKMQSDKGSIPDRFSAQQFSDYHSELNMSSLELGDSALYFCASSQAPPLGNTIYFGEGSWLTVV.

Written as DNA, the CDR3 is TGTGCCAGTACTGGGACAGCCCGGACAGCTTTCTTT. It codes for CASTGTARTAFF. The chain is built from TRBV19 and TRBJ1-1, with TRBD1 matching 7 bases. The trim removed 7 bases at V and 10 bases at J, leaving 9 bases unmatched. Per germline, CDR1 LNHDA and CDR2 SQIVND (reference sequence). This CDR3 contains 12 residues.

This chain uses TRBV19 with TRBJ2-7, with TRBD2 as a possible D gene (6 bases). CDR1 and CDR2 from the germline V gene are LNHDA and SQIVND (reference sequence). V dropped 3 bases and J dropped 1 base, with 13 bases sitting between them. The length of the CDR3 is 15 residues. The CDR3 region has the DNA TGTGCCAGTAGTATTATTTTGGGGACTTCCTACGAGCAGTACTTC. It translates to CASSIILGTSYEQYF.

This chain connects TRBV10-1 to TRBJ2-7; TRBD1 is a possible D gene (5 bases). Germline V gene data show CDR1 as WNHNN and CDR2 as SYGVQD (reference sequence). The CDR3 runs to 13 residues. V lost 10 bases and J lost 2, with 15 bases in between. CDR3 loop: CATKTETAYEQYF. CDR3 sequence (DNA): TGCGCCACCAAGACAGAGACAGCCTACGAGCAGTACTTC.

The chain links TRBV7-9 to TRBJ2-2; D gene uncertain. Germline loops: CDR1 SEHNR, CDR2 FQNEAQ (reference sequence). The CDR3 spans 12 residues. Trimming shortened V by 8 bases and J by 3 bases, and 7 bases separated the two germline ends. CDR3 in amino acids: CASYSDTGELFF. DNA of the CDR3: TGTGCCAGCTATTCGGACACCGGGGAGCTGTTTTTT. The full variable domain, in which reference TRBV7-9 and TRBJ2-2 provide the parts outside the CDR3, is DTGVSQNPRHKITKRGQNVTFRCDPISEHNRLYWYRQTLGQGPEFLTYFQNEAQLEKSRLLSDRFSAERPKGSFSTLEIQRTEQGDSAMYLCASYSDTGELFFGEGSRLTVL.

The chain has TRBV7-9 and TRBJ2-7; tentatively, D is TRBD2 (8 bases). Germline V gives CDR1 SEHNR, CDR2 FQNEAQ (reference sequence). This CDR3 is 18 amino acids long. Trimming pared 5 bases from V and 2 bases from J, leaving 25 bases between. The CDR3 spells CASSPRGGSQGEPYEQYF. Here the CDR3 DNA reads TGTGCCAGCAGCCCTCGGGGGGGTAGCCAGGGGGAACCCTACGAGCAGTACTTC.

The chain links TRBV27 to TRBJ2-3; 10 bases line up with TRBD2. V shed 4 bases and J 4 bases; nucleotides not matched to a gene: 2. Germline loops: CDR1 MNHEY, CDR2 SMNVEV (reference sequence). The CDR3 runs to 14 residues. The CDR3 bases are TGTGCCAGCAGTTGGGGACTAGCGTCAGATACGCAGTATTTT. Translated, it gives CASSWGLASDTQYF.

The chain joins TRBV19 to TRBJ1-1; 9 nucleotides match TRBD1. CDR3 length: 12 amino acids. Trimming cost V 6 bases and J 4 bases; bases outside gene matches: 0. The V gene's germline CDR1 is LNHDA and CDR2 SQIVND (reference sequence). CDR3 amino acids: CASRTGGTEAFF. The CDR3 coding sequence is TGTGCCAGTAGGACAGGGGGCACTGAAGCTTTCTTT.

The CDR3 DNA reads as TGTGCCAGCAGCCAAGATGTCAGACTAGCTAATTCACCCCTCCACTTT. Its protein product is CASSQDVRLANSPLHF. The chain carries TRBV4-2 and TRBJ1-6; no firm D call. Germline values: CDR1 LGHNA, CDR2 YNFKEQ. This CDR3 is 16 amino acids long. V was clipped by 0 bases and J by 6 bases, with 12 bases between them.

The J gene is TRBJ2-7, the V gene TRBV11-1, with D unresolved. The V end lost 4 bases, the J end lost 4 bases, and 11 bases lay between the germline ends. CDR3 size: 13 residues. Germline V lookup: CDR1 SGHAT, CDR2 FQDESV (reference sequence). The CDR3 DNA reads TGTGCCAGCAGCTCCAGGCTCTTATACGAGCAGTACTTC. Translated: CASSSRLLYEQYF.

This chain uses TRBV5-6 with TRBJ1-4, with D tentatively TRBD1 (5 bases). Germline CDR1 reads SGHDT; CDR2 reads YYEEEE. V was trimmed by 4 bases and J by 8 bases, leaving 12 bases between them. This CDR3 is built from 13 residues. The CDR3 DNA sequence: TGTGCCAGCAGCGGGCAGGGCCCCGAAAAACTGTTTTTT. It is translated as CASSGQGPEKLFF. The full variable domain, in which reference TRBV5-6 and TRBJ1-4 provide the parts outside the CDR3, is DAGVTQSPTHLIKTRGQQVTLRCSPKSGHDTVSWYQQALGQGPQFIFQYYEEEERQRGNFPDRFSGHQFPNYSSELNVNALLLGDSALYLCASSGQGPEKLFFGSGTQLSVL.

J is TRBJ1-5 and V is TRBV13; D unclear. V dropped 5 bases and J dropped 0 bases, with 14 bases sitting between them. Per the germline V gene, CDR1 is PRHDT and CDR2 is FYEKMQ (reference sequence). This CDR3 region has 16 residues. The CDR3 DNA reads TGTGCCAGCAGCCAATCCACGGGAGCTAGCAATCAGCCCCAGCATTTT. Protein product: CASSQSTGASNQPQHF. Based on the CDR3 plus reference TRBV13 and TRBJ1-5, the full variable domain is AAGVIQSPRHLIKEKRETATLKCYPIPRHDTVYWYQQGPGQDPQFLISFYEKMQSDKGSIPDRFSAQQFSDYHSELNMSSLELGDSALYFCASSQSTGASNQPQHFGDGTRLSIL.

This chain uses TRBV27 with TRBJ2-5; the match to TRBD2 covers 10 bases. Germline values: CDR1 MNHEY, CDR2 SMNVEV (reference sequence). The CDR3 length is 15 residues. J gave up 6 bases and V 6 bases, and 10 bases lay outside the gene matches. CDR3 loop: CASRPGASGGKTQYF. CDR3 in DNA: TGTGCCAGCAGACCGGGAGCTAGCGGGGGAAAGACCCAGTACTTC.

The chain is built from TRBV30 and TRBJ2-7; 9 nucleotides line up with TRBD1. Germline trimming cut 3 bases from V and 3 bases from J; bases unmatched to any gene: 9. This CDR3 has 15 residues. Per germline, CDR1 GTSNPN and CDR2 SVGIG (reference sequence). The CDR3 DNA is TGTGCCTGGAGCGGGCCGGGACAGGGAATCTACGAGCAGTACTTC. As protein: CAWSGPGQGIYEQYF.

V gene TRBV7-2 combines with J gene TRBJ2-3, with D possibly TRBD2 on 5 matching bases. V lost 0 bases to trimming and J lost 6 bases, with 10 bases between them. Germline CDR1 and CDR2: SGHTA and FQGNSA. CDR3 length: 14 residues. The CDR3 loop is CASSLAVGADTQYF. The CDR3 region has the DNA TGTGCCAGCAGCTTAGCAGTGGGAGCGGATACGCAGTATTTT.

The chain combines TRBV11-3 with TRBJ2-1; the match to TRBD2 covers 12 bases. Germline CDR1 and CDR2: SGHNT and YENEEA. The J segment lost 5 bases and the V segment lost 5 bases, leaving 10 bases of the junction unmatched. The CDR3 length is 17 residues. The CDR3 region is CASSPSGGGPTHNEQFF. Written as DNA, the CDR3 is TGTGCCAGCAGCCCTAGCGGGGGGGGGCCGACACACAATGAGCAGTTCTTC.

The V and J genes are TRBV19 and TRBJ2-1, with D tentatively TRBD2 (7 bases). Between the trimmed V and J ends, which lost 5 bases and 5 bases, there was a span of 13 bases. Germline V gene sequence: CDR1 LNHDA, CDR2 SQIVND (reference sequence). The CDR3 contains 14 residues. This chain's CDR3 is CASSWGGQNNEQFF. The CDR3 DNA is TGTGCCAGTAGTTGGGGGGGACAAAACAATGAGCAGTTCTTC.

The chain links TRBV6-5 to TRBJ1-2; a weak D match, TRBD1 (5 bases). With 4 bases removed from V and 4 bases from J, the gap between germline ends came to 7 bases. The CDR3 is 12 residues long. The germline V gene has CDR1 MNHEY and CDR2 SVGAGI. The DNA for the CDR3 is TGTGCCAGCAGTTCAGGGTCCTATGGCTACACCTTC. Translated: CASSSGSYGYTF.

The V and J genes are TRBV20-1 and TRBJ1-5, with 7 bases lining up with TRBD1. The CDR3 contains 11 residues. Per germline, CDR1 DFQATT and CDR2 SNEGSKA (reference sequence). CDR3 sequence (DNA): TGCAGCAACAGGGGCGCTCAGCCCCAGCATTTT. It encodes CSNRGAQPQHF.

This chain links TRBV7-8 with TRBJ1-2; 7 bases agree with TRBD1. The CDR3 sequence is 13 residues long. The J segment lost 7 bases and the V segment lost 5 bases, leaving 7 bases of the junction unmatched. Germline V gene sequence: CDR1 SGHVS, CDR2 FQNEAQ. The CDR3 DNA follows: TGTGCCAGCAGCATAGACAGGGTCGGTGGCTACACCTTC. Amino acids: CASSIDRVGGYTF. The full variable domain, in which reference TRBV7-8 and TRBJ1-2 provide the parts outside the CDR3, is GAGVSQSPRYKVAKRGQDVALRCDPISGHVSLFWYQQALGQGPEFLTYFQNEAQLDKSGLPSDRFFAERPEGSVSTLKIQRTQQEDSAVYLCASSIDRVGGYTFGSGTRLTVV.

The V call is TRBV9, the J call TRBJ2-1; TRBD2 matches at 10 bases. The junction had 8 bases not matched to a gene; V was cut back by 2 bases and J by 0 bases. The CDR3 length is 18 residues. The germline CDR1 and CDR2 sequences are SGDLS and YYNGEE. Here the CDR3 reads CASSVEAGGPSSYNEQFF. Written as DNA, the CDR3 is TGTGCCAGCAGCGTTGAAGCGGGAGGGCCGAGCTCCTACAATGAGCAGTTCTTC.

This chain's CDR3 is CASSRGAGMGEWETQYF. The CDR3 DNA is TGTGCCAGCAGCCGAGGGGCGGGAATGGGGGAGTGGGAGACCCAGTACTTC. The chain joins TRBV28 to TRBJ2-5, with D maybe TRBD2 (6 bases). With 6 bases removed from V and 5 bases from J, the gap between germline ends came to 25 bases. Looked up from germline, CDR1 is MDHEN and CDR2 is SYDVKM. The CDR3 is 17 amino acids.

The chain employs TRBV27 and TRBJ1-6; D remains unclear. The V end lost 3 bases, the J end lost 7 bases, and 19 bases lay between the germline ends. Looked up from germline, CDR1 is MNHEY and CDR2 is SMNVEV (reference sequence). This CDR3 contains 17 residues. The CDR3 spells CASSLRLPSIYNSPLHF. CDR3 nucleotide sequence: TGTGCCAGCAGTTTGAGGCTCCCCTCAATTTACAATTCACCCCTCCACTTT.

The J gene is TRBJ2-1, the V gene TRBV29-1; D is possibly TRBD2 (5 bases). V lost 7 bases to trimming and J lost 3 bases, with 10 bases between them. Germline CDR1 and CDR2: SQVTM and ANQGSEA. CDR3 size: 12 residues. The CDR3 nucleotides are TGCAGCGGTACTAGTGTCTACAATGAGCAGTTCTTC. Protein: CSGTSVYNEQFF.

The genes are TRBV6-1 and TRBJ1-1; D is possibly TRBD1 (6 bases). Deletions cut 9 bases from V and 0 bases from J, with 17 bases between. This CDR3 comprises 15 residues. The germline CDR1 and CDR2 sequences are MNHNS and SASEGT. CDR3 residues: CASGTYPKMNTEAFF. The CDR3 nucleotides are TGTGCCAGTGGGACATACCCAAAAATGAACACTGAAGCTTTCTTT.

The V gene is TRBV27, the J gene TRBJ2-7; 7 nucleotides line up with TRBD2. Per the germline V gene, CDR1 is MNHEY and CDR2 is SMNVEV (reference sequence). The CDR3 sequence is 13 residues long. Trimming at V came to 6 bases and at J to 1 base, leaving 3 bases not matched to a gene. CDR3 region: CASRSGGSYEQYF. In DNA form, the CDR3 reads TGTGCCAGCAGGTCGGGGGGTTCCTACGAGCAGTACTTC.

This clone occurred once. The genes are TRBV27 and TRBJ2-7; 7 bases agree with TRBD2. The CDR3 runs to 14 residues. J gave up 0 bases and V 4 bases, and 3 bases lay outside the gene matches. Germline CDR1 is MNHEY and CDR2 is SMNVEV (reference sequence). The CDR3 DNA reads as TGTGCCAGCAGTTACTCGGGGGGCTCCTACGAGCAGTACTTC. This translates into CASSYSGGSYEQYF.